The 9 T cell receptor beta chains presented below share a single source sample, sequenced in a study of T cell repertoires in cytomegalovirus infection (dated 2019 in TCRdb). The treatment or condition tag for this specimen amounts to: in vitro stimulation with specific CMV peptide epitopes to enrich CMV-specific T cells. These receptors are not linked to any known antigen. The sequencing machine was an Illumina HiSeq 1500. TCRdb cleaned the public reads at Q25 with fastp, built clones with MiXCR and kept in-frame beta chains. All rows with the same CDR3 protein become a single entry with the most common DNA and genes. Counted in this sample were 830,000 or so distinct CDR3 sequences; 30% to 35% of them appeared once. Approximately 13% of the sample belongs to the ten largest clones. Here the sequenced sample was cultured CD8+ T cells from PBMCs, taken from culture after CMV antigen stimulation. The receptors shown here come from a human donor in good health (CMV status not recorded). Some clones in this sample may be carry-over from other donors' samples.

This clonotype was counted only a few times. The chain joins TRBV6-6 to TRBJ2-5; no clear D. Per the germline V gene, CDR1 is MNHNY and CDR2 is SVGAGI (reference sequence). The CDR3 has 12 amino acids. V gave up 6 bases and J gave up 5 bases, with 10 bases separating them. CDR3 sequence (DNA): TGTGCCAGCAGGTCCCTAAGGGAGACCCAGTACTTC. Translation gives CASRSLRETQYF.

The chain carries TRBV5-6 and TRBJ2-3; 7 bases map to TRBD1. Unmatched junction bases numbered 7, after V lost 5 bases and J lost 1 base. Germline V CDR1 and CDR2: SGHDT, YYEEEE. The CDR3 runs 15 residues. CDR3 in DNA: TGTGCCAGCAGATACGACAGGGAAGGCACAGATACGCAGTATTTT. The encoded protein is CASRYDREGTDTQYF.

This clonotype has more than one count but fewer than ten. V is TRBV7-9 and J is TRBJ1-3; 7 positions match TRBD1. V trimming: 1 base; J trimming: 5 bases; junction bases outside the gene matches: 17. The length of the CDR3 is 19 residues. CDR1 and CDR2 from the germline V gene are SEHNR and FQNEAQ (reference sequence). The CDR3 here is CASSLVTGIDRVDRNTIYF. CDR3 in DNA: TGTGCCAGCAGCTTAGTCACGGGGATCGACAGGGTTGATCGAAACACCATATATTTT.

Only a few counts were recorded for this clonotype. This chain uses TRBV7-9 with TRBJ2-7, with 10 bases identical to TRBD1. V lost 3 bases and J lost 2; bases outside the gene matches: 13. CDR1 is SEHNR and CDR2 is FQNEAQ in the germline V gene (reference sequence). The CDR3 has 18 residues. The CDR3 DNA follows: TGTGCCAGCAGCTTTACCCCGGGACAGGGGTTTTCGACCTACGAGCAGTACTTC. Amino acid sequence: CASSFTPGQGFSTYEQYF.

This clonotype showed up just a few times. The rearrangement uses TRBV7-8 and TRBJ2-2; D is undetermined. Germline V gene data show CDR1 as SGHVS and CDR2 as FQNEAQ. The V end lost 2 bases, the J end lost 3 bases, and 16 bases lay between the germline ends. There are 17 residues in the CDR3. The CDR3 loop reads CASSLPRERPHTGELFF. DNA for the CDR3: TGTGCCAGCAGCTTACCCCGAGAAAGGCCCCACACCGGGGAGCTGTTTTTT.

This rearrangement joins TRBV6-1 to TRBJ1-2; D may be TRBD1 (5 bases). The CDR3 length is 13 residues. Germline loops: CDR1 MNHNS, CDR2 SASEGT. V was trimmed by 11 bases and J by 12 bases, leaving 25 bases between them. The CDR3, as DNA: TGTGCCCTCTTTCGGATAAGGGGCGCTGAGGACACCTTC. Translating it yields CALFRIRGAEDTF.

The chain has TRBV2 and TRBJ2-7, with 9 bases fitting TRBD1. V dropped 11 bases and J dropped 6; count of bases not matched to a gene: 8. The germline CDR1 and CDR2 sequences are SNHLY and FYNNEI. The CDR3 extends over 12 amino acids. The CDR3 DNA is TGTGCCCTTGACAGGGGGAGAGGCGAGCAGTACGTC. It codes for CALDRGRGEQYV.

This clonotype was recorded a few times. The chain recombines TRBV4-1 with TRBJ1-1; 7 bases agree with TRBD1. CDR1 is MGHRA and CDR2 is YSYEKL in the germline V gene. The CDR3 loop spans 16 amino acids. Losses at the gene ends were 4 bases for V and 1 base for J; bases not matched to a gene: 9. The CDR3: CASSLRDSLGNTEAFF. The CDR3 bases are TGCGCCAGCAGCCTCCGGGACAGCCTCGGGAACACTGAAGCTTTCTTT.

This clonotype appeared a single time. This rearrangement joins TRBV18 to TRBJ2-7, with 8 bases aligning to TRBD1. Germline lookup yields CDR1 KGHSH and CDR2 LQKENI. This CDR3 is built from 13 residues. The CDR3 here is CASSEDRAYELYV. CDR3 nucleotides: TGTGCCAGCTCTGAGGACAGGGCCTACGAGCTGTACGTC.